Each of the 27 T cell receptor beta chains below was sequenced from the same sample in a study of blood T cell repertoires in COVID-19. Libraries were prepared by immunoSEQ multiplex PCR; TCRdb keeps only in-frame clonotypes and omits some of them. The data show 330,000 or so clones, with about 88% seen just once and just under 3% held by the top ten. The specimen was PBMCs or T cells enriched from blood (not recorded which). The origin of the receptors is a woman aged 25 to 39 who had recovered from COVID-19.

This chain connects TRBV27 to TRBJ2-1, with 8 bases aligning to TRBD1. V lost 5 bases and J lost 2; bases outside the gene matches: 8. The CDR3 is made up of 16 amino acids. Germline values: CDR1 MNHEY, CDR2 SMNVEV (reference sequence). CDR3 bases: TGTGCCAGCAGTAGCTGGACAGGGTCGGCCTACAATGAGCAGTTCTTC. Its protein product is CASSSWTGSAYNEQFF.

The chain carries TRBV6-5 and TRBJ2-7, with 9 bases aligning to TRBD2. This CDR3 contains 16 residues. Per the germline V gene, CDR1 is MNHEY and CDR2 is SVGAGI. V was clipped by 2 bases and J by 1 base; unmatched bases: 6. The CDR3 is CASSYATSGLSYEQYF. CDR3 nucleotide sequence: TGTGCCAGCAGTTACGCGACTAGCGGACTTTCCTACGAGCAGTACTTC.

The chain combines TRBV12-3 or TRBV12-4 with TRBJ2-1; D not resolved. The CDR3 spans 12 residues. Trimming cost V 5 bases and J 6 bases, with 8 bases left between them. In DNA form, the CDR3 reads TGTGCCAGCAGTCCCTCTTTCAATGAGCAGTTCTTC. Protein product: CASSPSFNEQFF.

The chain carries TRBV28 and TRBJ1-2; 12 bases line up with TRBD1. The CDR3 extends over 16 amino acids. Germline loops: CDR1 MDHEN, CDR2 SYDVKM. J was trimmed by 2 bases and V by 4 bases; bases with no gene match: 5. The CDR3 region is CASSSGTGGANYGYTF. Here the CDR3 DNA reads TGTGCCAGCAGTTCCGGGACAGGGGGCGCCAACTATGGCTACACCTTC.

This clone was detected a few times. This chain connects TRBV11-2 to TRBJ1-2; maybe TRBD1 (6 bases). The CDR3 runs to 13 residues. V lost 4 bases, J lost 1 base, and 7 bases lay in between. Germline loops: CDR1 SGHAT, CDR2 FQNNGV. CDR3 protein: CASSSDSNYGYTF. The CDR3, as DNA: TGTGCCAGCAGCTCGGACAGTAACTATGGCTACACCTTC.

The gene calls are TRBV7-2 and TRBJ2-5, with a tentative D call TRBD2 (5 bases). V was cut by 3 bases and J by 3 bases, with 14 bases left in between. Germline-derived CDR1 and CDR2 are SGHTA and FQGNSA. The CDR3 is made up of 15 amino acids. The CDR3 loop reads CASSFPGSGEETQYF. The CDR3 DNA follows: TGTGCCAGCAGCTTCCCTGGGTCCGGGGAAGAGACCCAGTACTTC.

The V gene is TRBV2, the J gene TRBJ1-6; the D gene is possibly TRBD1 (6 bases). CDR1 SNHLY and CDR2 FYNNEI come from the germline V gene. V was pared by 8 bases and J by 14 bases, with 13 bases between. CDR3 length: 11 residues. The DNA of the CDR3 is TGTGCCAGCTTACAGGGTGGATCCCTCCACTTT. As protein: CASLQGGSLHF.

The J gene is TRBJ2-1, the V gene TRBV11-2; 7 bases align to TRBD1. The germline CDR1 and CDR2 sequences are SGHAT and FQNNGV. CDR3 length: 16 residues. V lost 3 bases, J lost 2 bases, and 7 bases stayed unmatched. The DNA of the CDR3 is TGTGCCAGCAGCTTTTGGGACAGCCTTACCTACAATGAGCAGTTCTTC. Protein sequence: CASSFWDSLTYNEQFF. The complete variable domain, with remaining parts taken from reference TRBV11-2 and TRBJ2-1, reads EAGVAQSPRYKIIEKRQSVAFWCNPISGHATLYWYQQILGQGPKLLIQFQNNGVVDDSQLPKDRFSAERLKGVDSTLKIQPAKLEDSAVYLCASSFWDSLTYNEQFFGPGTRLTVL.

The chain recombines TRBV15 with TRBJ1-1; 8 nucleotides agree with TRBD1. CDR1 LNHNV and CDR2 YYDKDF come from the germline V gene (reference sequence). J was trimmed by 4 bases and V by 3 bases; bases with no gene match: 4. This CDR3 has 14 amino acids. The CDR3 nucleotides are TGTGCCACCAGCAGGGCCACAGGGGGCACTGAAGCTTTCTTT. Its protein is CATSRATGGTEAFF.

The V and J genes are TRBV4-1 and TRBJ2-5, with 9 bases lining up with TRBD1. Germline values: CDR1 MGHRA, CDR2 YSYEKL. This CDR3 is built from 13 residues. Losses at the gene ends were 4 bases for V and 5 bases for J; bases not matched to a gene: 2. CDR3 DNA sequence: TGCGCCAGCAGCCTCGGGACAGGGGAGACCCAGTACTTC. It translates to CASSLGTGETQYF.

V and J are TRBV5-4 and TRBJ1-1, with D unresolved. The length of the CDR3 is 12 residues. Trimming cost V 0 bases and J 8 bases, with 8 bases left between them. CDR1 SGHNT and CDR2 YYREEE come from the germline V gene (reference sequence). CDR3 residues: CASSLDGREAFF. The CDR3 DNA sequence: TGTGCCAGCAGCTTGGATGGGCGAGAAGCTTTCTTT. The full variable domain, rest sourced from reference TRBV5-4 and TRBJ1-1, is ETGVTQSPTHLIKTRGQQVTLRCSSQSGHNTVSWYQQALGQGPQFIFQYYREEENGRGNFPPRFSGLQFPNYSSELNVNALELDDSALYLCASSLDGREAFFGQGTRLTVV.

The chain couples TRBV7-8 to TRBJ2-3; TRBD1 matches at 9 bases. Losses at the gene ends were 6 bases for V and 1 base for J; bases not matched to a gene: 8. CDR3 length: 16 residues. Germline V lookup: CDR1 SGHVS, CDR2 FQNEAQ. CDR3 protein: CASRRDREKGTDTQYF. CDR3 coding DNA: TGTGCCAGCAGACGGGACAGGGAGAAAGGCACAGATACGCAGTATTTT.

The V gene is TRBV6-5, the J gene TRBJ1-5; 8 bases align to TRBD1. The V gene end was trimmed by 5 bases and the J gene end by 4 bases; junction bases not matched to a gene: 4. Germline CDR1 reads MNHEY; CDR2 reads SVGAGI. The CDR3 sequence is 14 residues long. The CDR3 DNA follows: TGTGCCAGCAGTAGGACAGGGCTAAATCAGCCCCAGCATTTT. It yields the protein CASSRTGLNQPQHF.

The genes are TRBV3-1 (or the pseudogene TRBV3-2) and TRBJ1-2; maybe TRBD1 (5 bases). The V and J ends lost 3 bases and 4 bases respectively, with 21 bases between them. The CDR3 is made up of 17 amino acids. Germline lookup yields CDR1 LGHDT and CDR2 YNNKEL (reference sequence). CDR3 amino acids: CASSHRGRSFSGYGYTF. In DNA, the CDR3 is TGTGCCAGCAGCCATAGGGGACGATCTTTTAGCGGCTATGGCTACACCTTC.

The sample holds a few counts of this clone. Other DNA sequences within the sample encode an identical CDR3. The V gene is TRBV7-9, the J gene TRBJ1-3, with a tentative D call TRBD1 (5 bases). The CDR3 contains 14 residues. CDR1 is SEHNR and CDR2 is FQNEAQ in the germline V gene (reference sequence). The V end was cut by 3 bases, the J end by 2 bases, with 8 bases between. CDR3 amino acids: CASSFGTAGNTIYF. CDR3 DNA sequence: TGTGCCAGCAGCTTCGGGACTGCTGGAAACACCATATATTTT.

The chain links TRBV29-1 to TRBJ1-2; 7 bases fit TRBD1. With 7 bases clipped from V and 6 bases from J, the junction kept 8 bases outside the gene matches. The CDR3 is made up of 12 amino acids. CDR1 and CDR2 (germline): SQVTM, ANQGSEA. The CDR3 region is CSGGPGQDGYTF. Written as DNA, the CDR3 is TGCAGCGGCGGCCCCGGACAGGATGGCTACACCTTC.

The V and J genes are TRBV18 and TRBJ2-1, with D unresolved. V was clipped by 3 bases and J by 5 bases, with 14 bases between them. Germline V lookup: CDR1 KGHSH, CDR2 LQKENI. CDR3 length equals 15 residues. The CDR3 nucleotides are TGTGCCAGCTCACCGAGTATGGCGGAAGACAATGAGCAGTTCTTC. Protein product: CASSPSMAEDNEQFF.

V is TRBV27 and J is TRBJ2-7; 9 bases align to TRBD1. Germline-derived CDR1 and CDR2 are MNHEY and SMNVEV (reference sequence). V shed 5 bases, J shed 7 bases, and the junction held 15 bases outside the gene matches. This CDR3 comprises 16 residues. CDR3 bases: TGTGCCAGCAGTACTAACCGGGACAGGGTTTATGGGGAGCAGTACTTC. Its translation is CASSTNRDRVYGEQYF.

This chain connects TRBV3-1 (or the pseudogene TRBV3-2) to TRBJ1-4, with 7 nucleotides matching TRBD1. The CDR3 consists of 16 residues. V lost 3 bases and J lost 6; bases outside the gene matches: 10. Germline V gene data show CDR1 as LGHDT and CDR2 as YNNKEL (reference sequence). CDR3 in DNA: TGTGCCAGCAGCCACGGGGCAGGGGGGAAGGATGAAAAACTGTTTTTT. Its translation: CASSHGAGGKDEKLFF.

The V and J genes are TRBV6-5 and TRBJ1-2; tentative D call: TRBD1 (5 bases). The CDR3 loop spans 14 amino acids. Germline CDR1 MNHEY, CDR2 SVGAGI. V shed 2 bases and J shed 5 bases, with 12 bases lying between them. This CDR3 reads CASSYVSGGYGYTF. CDR3 nucleotide sequence: TGTGCCAGCAGTTACGTATCTGGGGGGTATGGCTACACCTTC.

The rearrangement links TRBV5-1 to TRBJ2-6; D remains unclear. The germline V gene encodes CDR1 SGHRS and CDR2 YFSETQ. The germline V and J ends were trimmed by 0 bases and 0 bases, with 7 bases remaining between them. CDR3 length: 16 amino acids. CDR3 residues: CASSLDVGSGANVLTF. CDR3 in DNA: TGCGCCAGCAGCTTGGATGTCGGCTCTGGGGCCAACGTCCTGACTTTC.

V and J are TRBV27 and TRBJ1-1; 8 bases are a match to TRBD1. Germline CDR1 and CDR2: MNHEY and SMNVEV (reference sequence). V shed 7 bases and J 3 bases; nucleotides not matched to a gene: 13. The CDR3 is made up of 16 amino acids. CDR3 protein: CASTPWAGGADTEAFF. The DNA for the CDR3 is TGTGCCAGCACCCCGTGGGCAGGGGGCGCGGACACTGAAGCTTTCTTT.

The gene calls are TRBV4-1 and TRBJ2-2, with 9 bases fitting TRBD1. The germline gives CDR1 MGHRA, CDR2 YSYEKL. V was pared by 5 bases and J by 4 bases, with 8 bases of the junction left unmatched. The CDR3 runs 16 residues. The CDR3 here is CASSGPGQGVTGELFF. In DNA, the CDR3 is TGCGCCAGCAGCGGACCGGGACAGGGTGTCACCGGGGAGCTGTTTTTT.

The V and J genes are TRBV10-3 and TRBJ2-3; D might be TRBD2 (7 bases). The germline CDR1 and CDR2 sequences are ENHRY and SYGVKD. This CDR3 is built from 16 residues. V lost 3 bases to trimming and J lost 1 base, with 14 bases between them. CDR3 nucleotides: TGTGCCATCAGTGAAGTCCCGGGGGGCGGCACAGATACGCAGTATTTT. Protein sequence: CAISEVPGGGTDTQYF.

The chain combines TRBV5-3 with TRBJ1-4; 10 bases are shared with TRBD1. TRBV5-3 is known as an ORF, though its function is uncertain. V gave up 5 bases and J gave up 5 bases; unmatched junction bases: 6. This CDR3 has 15 residues. The CDR3 is CARRVMGQGNEKLFF. In DNA form, the CDR3 reads TGTGCCAGAAGGGTGATGGGACAGGGGAATGAAAAACTGTTTTTT.

The chain employs TRBV13 and TRBJ2-7; possibly TRBD2 for D (5 bases). With 3 bases removed from V and 6 bases from J, the gap between germline ends came to 12 bases. This CDR3 spans 13 amino acids. Looked up from germline, CDR1 is PRHDT and CDR2 is FYEKMQ (reference sequence). CDR3 bases: TGTGCCAGCAGCTTGAGGGAAAATGCCGAGCAGTACTTC. Translation gives CASSLRENAEQYF. The full variable domain, in which reference TRBV13 and TRBJ2-7 provide the parts outside the CDR3, is AAGVIQSPRHLIKEKRETATLKCYPIPRHDTVYWYQQGPGQDPQFLISFYEKMQSDKGSIPDRFSAQQFSDYHSELNMSSLELGDSALYFCASSLRENAEQYFGPGTRLTVT.

This chain links TRBV5-5 with TRBJ1-2; maybe TRBD1 (6 bases). CDR3 length equals 13 residues. The V and J ends lost 4 bases and 4 bases respectively, with 11 bases between them. Germline V gives CDR1 SGHKS, CDR2 YYEKEE (reference sequence). For the CDR3, the DNA is TGTGCCAGCAGCATGCGACAGGCCTATGGCTACACCTTC. Protein: CASSMRQAYGYTF.